The 11 T cell receptor beta chains listed next were all sequenced from one sample in a study of blood T cells in healthy people across ages. Combining a sample-barcoded 5' primer with a J-beta primer mix, a second PCR ran for about 6 to 11 cycles. TCRdb processed the 5' RACE reads anew with MiXCR; each CDR3 protein has one entry. The repertoire holds some 1.6 million distinct CDR3 sequences, about 31% seen once, with about 10% in the top ten. The specimen was blood. The source of these receptors is a woman aged 30 to 39 in good health.

V usage is TRBV29-1 and J usage is TRBJ1-2; D gene ambiguous. Trimming cost V 6 bases and J 0 bases, with 5 bases left between them. This CDR3 has 11 amino acids. Germline-derived CDR1 and CDR2 are SQVTM and ANQGSEA. CDR3 sequence (DNA): TGCAGCGTGAGGACTAACTATGGCTACACCTTC. This codes for CSVRTNYGYTF.

The sample holds a few counts of this clonotype. The rearrangement joins TRBV29-1 to TRBJ1-1; 7 bases are a match to TRBD1. CDR3 length: 11 residues. The germline CDR1 and CDR2 sequences are SQVTM and ANQGSEA. J lost 7 bases, V lost 7 bases, and 6 bases had no gene match. CDR3 residues: CSAGTAYEAFF. CDR3 DNA sequence: TGCAGCGCCGGGACAGCCTATGAAGCTTTCTTT.

The gene calls are TRBV20-1 and TRBJ2-3; TRBD2 matches at 10 bases. CDR1 and CDR2 from the germline V gene are DFQATT and SNEGSKA (reference sequence). V lost 3 bases to trimming and J lost 5 bases; unmatched junction nucleotides: 2. This CDR3 spans 13 amino acids. The CDR3 protein is CSARERGGDTQYF. The CDR3 bases are TGCAGTGCTAGGGAGCGGGGGGGAGATACGCAGTATTTT.

V gene TRBV12-3 or TRBV12-4 combines with J gene TRBJ2-1; 10 nucleotides align to TRBD2. The CDR3 is 16 amino acids. V shed 3 bases and J 5 bases; nucleotides not matched to a gene: 7. The CDR3 DNA reads as TGTGCCAGCAGTTTTGAGGGTCTAGCGGGGGACAATGAGCAGTTCTTC. It codes for CASSFEGLAGDNEQFF.

This chain uses TRBV2 with TRBJ2-1; 8 positions match TRBD2. The J call is uncertain, as TRBJ2-7 better fits the DNA end. The length of the CDR3 is 16 residues. Germline CDR1 and CDR2: SNHLY and FYNNEI. CDR3 sequence (DNA): TGTGCCAGCAGATATACTAGCGGAGGGCCGTCCTACGAGCAGTACTTC. Protein: CASRYTSGGPSYEQYF.

This clonotype showed up just a few times. The chain combines TRBV15 with TRBJ1-1, with TRBD1 as a possible D gene (5 bases). The CDR3 has 16 residues. Germline V CDR1 and CDR2: LNHNV, YYDKDF (reference sequence). V dropped 5 bases and J dropped 1 base, with 17 bases sitting between them. CDR3 residues: CATSPTFGAGNTEAFF. The CDR3 bases are TGTGCCACCAGCCCGACATTTGGGGCCGGGAACACTGAAGCTTTCTTT.

This clonotype was counted between two and nine times. The chain uses TRBV4-2 and TRBJ1-2; D is unresolved. The V and J ends lost 4 bases and 8 bases respectively, with 20 bases between them. Per germline, CDR1 LGHNA and CDR2 YNFKEQ. This CDR3 has 15 residues. The CDR3 is CASSRTAAAPGGYTF. In DNA, the CDR3 is TGTGCCAGCAGCCGAACGGCGGCAGCCCCTGGGGGCTACACCTTC.

This clonotype was recorded a few times. The chain has TRBV7-9 and TRBJ2-7; D may correspond to TRBD1 or TRBD2 (5 bases each). With 5 bases removed from V and 0 bases from J, the gap between germline ends came to 23 bases. CDR1 and CDR2 (germline): SEHNR, FQNEAQ (reference sequence). The length of the CDR3 is 18 residues. CDR3: CASSPSSGTPKASYEQYF. DNA of the CDR3: TGTGCCAGCAGCCCATCCTCCGGGACCCCCAAGGCCTCCTACGAGCAGTACTTC.

This clonotype was counted between two and nine times. This sequence joins TRBV5-1 and TRBJ2-3; 11 bases are shared with TRBD2. Germline values: CDR1 SGHRS, CDR2 YFSETQ. The J segment lost 6 bases and the V segment lost 4 bases, leaving 7 bases of the junction unmatched. The CDR3 is 15 residues long. The CDR3 region is CASSRWASGGDTQYF. The DNA of the CDR3 is TGCGCCAGCAGCCGCTGGGCTAGCGGGGGGGATACGCAGTATTTT.

The table lists this clonotype with a few counts. The chain uses TRBV10-2 and TRBJ2-3, with D unclear. Between the trimmed V and J ends, which lost 3 bases and 1 base, there was a span of 14 bases. The germline gives CDR1 WSHSY, CDR2 SAAADI. The CDR3 runs 16 residues. The CDR3 DNA reads as TGCGCCAGCAGTGACTCGGCTAGAACCCGCACAGATACGCAGTATTTT. Translating it yields CASSDSARTRTDTQYF.

This clonotype turned up a few times. A much larger clone lies a single base off, so this may be a read error. The chain is built from TRBV4-1 and TRBJ2-4, with D perhaps matching TRBD1 (6 bases). TRBJ2-7 explains the end of the DNA better; the J call may be wrong. The V gene's germline CDR1 is MGHRA and CDR2 YSYEKL. This CDR3 contains 15 residues. For the CDR3, the DNA is TGCGCCAGCAGCCAAGGTGCAGGGGCGCAAAACGAGCAGTACTTC. Protein product: CASSQGAGAQNEQYF.